Below, one T cell receptor beta chain is given with its context. The record originates from a study of CD8 T cells in Susac syndrome. Reverse transcription used roughly 0.45 to 1 ug RNA and random hexamers. TCRdb called the immunoSEQ multiplex PCR reads again in MiXCR, with one record for every CDR3 protein. The data show 120,000 to 150,000 distinct CDR3 sequences, with 85% to 95% seen just once and approximately 0.11% held by the top ten. The authors sequenced TCR beta from blood CD8+ and CD4+ T cells. TEMRA cells underwent FACS enrichment and CD8+ and CD4+ T cells underwent negative isolation. The origin of this receptor is a human donor with multiple sclerosis. The sequenced material came from CD4+ T cells from PBMCs.

CDR3 in amino acids: CASSLHMGETQYF. The CDR3 coding sequence is TGTGCCAGCAGCTTACATATGGGAGAGACCCAGTACTTC. The chain couples TRBV7-6 to TRBJ2-5; D not certain. The CDR3 is 13 amino acids. Trimming stripped 2 bases from V and 4 bases from J, with 8 bases between. Germline lookup yields CDR1 SGHVS and CDR2 FNYEAQ. The full variable domain, completed using reference TRBV7-6 and TRBJ2-5, is GAGVSQSPRYKVTKRGQDVALRCDPISGHVSLYWYRQALGQGPEFLTYFNYEAQQDKSGLPNDRFSAERPEGSISTLTIQRTEQRDSAMYRCASSLHMGETQYFGPGTRLLVL.